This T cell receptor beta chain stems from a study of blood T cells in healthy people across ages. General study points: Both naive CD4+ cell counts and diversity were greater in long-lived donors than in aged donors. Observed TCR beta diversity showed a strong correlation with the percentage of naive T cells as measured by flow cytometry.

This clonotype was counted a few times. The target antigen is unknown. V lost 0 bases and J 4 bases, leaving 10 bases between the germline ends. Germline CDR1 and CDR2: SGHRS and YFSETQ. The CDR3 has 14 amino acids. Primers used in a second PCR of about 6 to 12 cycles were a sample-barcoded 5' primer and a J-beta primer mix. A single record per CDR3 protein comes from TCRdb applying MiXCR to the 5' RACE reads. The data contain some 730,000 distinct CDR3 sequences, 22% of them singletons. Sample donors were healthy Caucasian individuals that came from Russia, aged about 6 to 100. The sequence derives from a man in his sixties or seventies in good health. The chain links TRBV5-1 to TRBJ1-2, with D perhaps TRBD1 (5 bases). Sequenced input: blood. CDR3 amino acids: CASSLGGSSYGYTF. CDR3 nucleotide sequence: TGCGCCAGCAGCTTGGGGGGCAGCAGCTATGGCTACACCTTC.